The T cell receptor beta chain described here comes from a study of blood T cells in healthy people across ages. A second PCR of roughly 7 to 11 cycles used a sample-barcoded 5' primer and a J-beta primer mix. Researchers report that each sample yielded at least 3 million CDR3-containing paired-end reads. One entry per CDR3 protein, called by TCRdb with MiXCR from the 5' RACE reads. The sample contains over 950,000 distinct CDR3 sequences, around two fifths of which appear only once. CDR1 is MNHNY, CDR2 SVGAGI, per germline (reference sequence). V was cut by 6 bases and J by 3 bases, with 16 bases left in between. This CDR3 has 15 amino acids. With each sample, at least 6 micrograms of total RNA were extracted.

V and J are TRBV6-6 and TRBJ2-3; D is unclear. The source material was blood. The TCR was taken from a man in his late teens or twenties in good health. The CDR3 is CASSPGPLRTDTQYF. The CDR3 DNA sequence: TGTGCCAGCAGCCCCGGGCCTCTCCGAACAGATACGCAGTATTTT.